The next 27 T cell receptor beta chains were all read from a single sample in a study of T cells in Graves' hyperthyroidism and ophthalmopathy. Amplification of TCR beta CDR3 regions used RNA as the template. The HTBI primer set was used in a first-round RT-PCR of the TCR CDR3. TCRdb called the multiplex PCR reads again in MiXCR, with one record for every CDR3 protein. The data contain roughly 800,000 distinct CDR3 sequences, roughly 40% of them singletons. Material: blood. The receptors were sampled from a man between 18 and 29 years old with Graves' hyperthyroidism.

The V and J genes are TRBV19 and TRBJ2-6; unclear D gene. This CDR3 is 15 amino acids long. Germline lookup yields CDR1 LNHDA and CDR2 SQIVND (reference sequence). The V end lost 2 bases, the J end lost 0 bases, and 5 bases lay between the germline ends. The CDR3: CASSIPNSGANVLTF. Here the CDR3 DNA reads TGTGCCAGTAGTATACCCAACTCTGGGGCCAACGTCCTGACTTTC.

This clonotype was recorded a few times. This chain links TRBV24-1 with TRBJ2-7; the match to TRBD1 covers 7 bases. V lost 2 bases, J lost 2 bases, and 11 bases stayed unmatched. The CDR3 loop spans 17 amino acids. CDR1 is KGHDR, CDR2 SFDVKD, per germline. CDR3 amino acids: CATSDSKGGRTTYEQYF. CDR3 DNA sequence: TGTGCCACCAGTGATTCAAAAGGGGGCCGAACCACCTACGAGCAGTACTTC.

The rearrangement uses TRBV5-6 and TRBJ1-5, with D uncertain. Germline CDR1 and CDR2: SGHDT and YYEEEE. The CDR3 has 13 amino acids. The germline V and J ends were trimmed by 0 bases and 7 bases, with 8 bases remaining between them. For the CDR3, the DNA is TGTGCCAGCAGCTTGGGGGTCTCCCAGCCCCAGCATTTT. It encodes CASSLGVSQPQHF. The full variable domain, with the rest looked up from reference TRBV5-6 and TRBJ1-5, is DAGVTQSPTHLIKTRGQQVTLRCSPKSGHDTVSWYQQALGQGPQFIFQYYEEEERQRGNFPDRFSGHQFPNYSSELNVNALLLGDSALYLCASSLGVSQPQHFGDGTRLSIL.

This clonotype has only a few counts. The CDR3 loop reads CSALSGGNSGANVLTF. In nucleotides, the CDR3 is TGCAGTGCTCTGAGCGGGGGAAACTCTGGGGCCAACGTCCTGACTTTC. The V and J genes are TRBV20-1 and TRBJ2-6, with TRBD2 matching over 8 bases. The trim removed 5 bases at V and 0 bases at J, leaving 6 bases unmatched. CDR1 and CDR2 from the germline V gene are DFQATT and SNEGSKA (reference sequence). The CDR3 loop spans 16 amino acids.

The sample holds many counts of this clonotype. The rearrangement joins TRBV25-1 to TRBJ2-7, with a tentative D call TRBD2 (5 bases). There are 15 residues in the CDR3. The V end lost 1 base, the J end lost 6 bases, and 16 bases lay between the germline ends. Germline V gene sequence: CDR1 MGHDK, CDR2 SYGVNS. DNA of the CDR3: TGTGCCAGCAGTGAATCGGCCGGGGTTTCATTCGAGCAGTACTTC. Protein product: CASSESAGVSFEQYF.

Concerning this clonotype: Its ends do not fully match the called genes, so a read error is possible. The rearrangement joins TRBV7-9 to TRBJ1-1; D is undetermined. CDR1 and CDR2 from the germline V gene are SEHNR and FQNEAQ (reference sequence). The CDR3 contains 13 residues. The CDR3 loop reads CASRSTENTEAFF. For the CDR3, the DNA is TGTGCCAGCCGATCAACGGAGAACACAGAAGCTTTCTTT. Full variable domain (rest looked up from reference TRBV7-9 and TRBJ1-1): DTGVSQNPRHKITKRGQNVTFRCDPISEHNRLYWYRQTLGQGPEFLTYFQNEAQLEKSRLLSDRFSAERPKGSFSTLEIQRTEQGDSAMYLCASRSTENTEAFFGQGTRLTVV.

In its sample, this clonotype was seen many times. The rearrangement links TRBV29-1 to TRBJ1-2; D uncertain. The germline gives CDR1 SQVTM, CDR2 ANQGSEA. The V end was cut by 1 base, the J end by 4 bases, with 19 bases between. The CDR3 has 16 residues. CDR3 DNA sequence: TGCAGCGTTGAAGCCCCCGGCAGCCGCGGAGTCTATGGCTACACCTTC. Protein sequence: CSVEAPGSRGVYGYTF.

This clonotype was detected many times. CDR3 residues: CATLTGGTGELFF. The CDR3 region has the DNA TGTGCCACCCTGACAGGGGGGACCGGGGAGCTGTTTTTT. The chain joins TRBV2 to TRBJ2-2; 9 bases are a match to TRBD1. From germline, CDR1 is SNHLY and CDR2 FYNNEI. After removal of 10 bases from V and 5 bases from J, the junction contained 5 bases not matched to a gene. CDR3 length: 13 amino acids. The complete variable domain, with remaining parts taken from reference TRBV2 and TRBJ2-2, reads EPEVTQTPSHQVTQMGQEVILRCVPISNHLYFYWYRQILGQKVEFLVSFYNNEISEKSEIFDDQFSVERPDGSNFTLKIRSTKLEDSAMYFCATLTGGTGELFFGEGSRLTVL.

This clonotype was recorded at least ten times. The chain links TRBV10-3 to TRBJ2-6; 7 nucleotides agree with TRBD2. This CDR3 region has 22 residues. Germline loops: CDR1 ENHRY, CDR2 SYGVKD. J lost 4 bases, V lost 2 bases, and 23 bases had no gene match. This chain's CDR3 is CAISETPTGGGTLSDGANVLTF. CDR3 DNA: TGTGCCATCAGTGAGACCCCAACGGGAGGTGGGACCCTCAGCGACGGGGCCAACGTCCTGACTTTC.

The chain combines TRBV12-3 or TRBV12-4 with TRBJ1-5; 10 bases are shared with TRBD1. The V and J ends lost 8 bases and 4 bases, in that order; junction bases with no gene match: 5. CDR3 length equals 14 residues. The CDR3 reads CASVAGQGNQPQHF. The CDR3 DNA reads TGTGCCAGCGTAGCGGGACAGGGGAATCAGCCCCAGCATTTT.

The chain has TRBV6-2 or TRBV6-3 and TRBJ2-7, with 7 positions matching TRBD2. Germline CDR1 and CDR2: MNHEY and SVGEGT. J lost 3 bases, V lost 2 bases, and 4 bases had no gene match. This CDR3 spans 14 amino acids. CDR3: CASSYVVAGYEQYF. The DNA of the CDR3 is TGTGCCAGCAGTTACGTAGTAGCGGGCTACGAGCAGTACTTC.

This clonotype was counted only a few times. The rearrangement uses TRBV10-3 and TRBJ2-7; no firm D call. V was shortened by 8 bases and J by 0 bases, with 17 bases between the two germline ends. The CDR3 contains 15 residues. Germline V gene lookup returns CDR1 ENHRY and CDR2 SYGVKD. The CDR3 DNA reads as TGTGCCATCGGTAGAACAGACCACAGCTCCTACGAGCAGTACTTC. Its protein is CAIGRTDHSSYEQYF.

This clonotype came up once. The chain employs TRBV15 and TRBJ1-1; possibly TRBD1 for D (5 bases). V lost 0 bases, J lost 3 bases, and 11 bases lay in between. Germline V lookup: CDR1 LNHNV, CDR2 YYDKDF (reference sequence). The CDR3 has 15 amino acids. The CDR3: CATSRDPRVDTEAFF. CDR3 coding DNA: TGTGCCACCAGCAGAGATCCCAGGGTTGACACTGAAGCTTTCTTT.

J is TRBJ2-6 and V is TRBV12-3 or TRBV12-4; TRBD1 is a possible D gene (5 bases). V was shortened by 1 base and J by 2 bases, with 9 bases between the two germline ends. The CDR3 runs 16 residues. CDR3 DNA: TGTGCCAGCAGTTTAGAGGGGTCAACTGGGGCCAACGTCCTGACTTTC. Translation: CASSLEGSTGANVLTF.

This clonotype has only a few counts. V is TRBV5-4 and J is TRBJ1-1, with D tentatively TRBD1 (6 bases). In germline, CDR1 is SGHNT, CDR2 YYREEE (reference sequence). Trimming left V 1 base short and J 11 bases short, with 15 bases between. The CDR3 contains 13 residues. The DNA of the CDR3 is TGTGCCAGCAGCTTGACACCAGGGGTCAGGGCTTTCTTT. It specifies CASSLTPGVRAFF.

This clonotype has at least ten counts. The chain has TRBV20-1 and TRBJ1-2; no definite D call. Per germline, CDR1 DFQATT and CDR2 SNEGSKA (reference sequence). The CDR3 sequence is 12 residues long. V was clipped by 4 bases and J by 3 bases, with 9 bases between them. The CDR3: CSATGSHYGYTF. As DNA, the CDR3 is TGCAGTGCTACCGGGAGCCACTATGGCTACACCTTC.

With regard to this clonotype: The CDR3 end shows no conserved phenylalanine or tryptophan, and so a read error is likely. The DNA is omitted, as the CDR3 cannot be located on it reliably, and the CDR3 follows TCRdb's listing. This chain uses TRBV29-1 with TRBJ1-4; the DNA was not compared with TRBD1, the D call given in the table. The CDR3 has 11 amino acids, counting both end residues. From germline, CDR1 is SQVTM and CDR2 ANQGSEA. CDR3: CSADPSGTGGD.

This chain's CDR3 is CSAEGRELGYEQYF. The DNA of the CDR3 is TGCAGTGCTGAGGGGAGGGAGCTGGGCTACGAGCAGTACTTC. This sequence joins TRBV20-1 and TRBJ2-7; 7 bases align to TRBD2. This CDR3 spans 14 amino acids. The germline gives CDR1 DFQATT, CDR2 SNEGSKA (reference sequence). The J segment lost 3 bases and the V segment lost 5 bases, leaving 10 bases of the junction unmatched.

This clonotype was counted between two and nine times. This chain uses TRBV6-1 with TRBJ1-6, with D possibly TRBD1 on 5 matching bases. The V end lost 2 bases, the J end lost 11 bases, and 19 bases lay between the germline ends. There are 16 residues in the CDR3. Per the germline V gene, CDR1 is MNHNS and CDR2 is SASEGT. The CDR3 here is CASSERGTDFKAPLHF. The CDR3 bases are TGTGCCAGCAGTGAACGGGGGACTGACTTTAAGGCACCCCTCCACTTT.

Only a few counts were recorded for this clonotype. The genes are TRBV20-1 and TRBJ2-7, with D possibly TRBD1 on 6 matching bases. Trimming shortened V by 0 bases and J by 2 bases, and 11 bases separated the two germline ends. Germline CDR1 reads DFQATT; CDR2 reads SNEGSKA (reference sequence). The CDR3 covers 14 residues. The CDR3 DNA follows: TGCAGTGCTAGAGATTGGCAGGGGACCTACGAGCAGTACTTC. This codes for CSARDWQGTYEQYF.

The V and J genes are TRBV7-9 and TRBJ2-5; a possible D gene is TRBD2 (5 bases). The V end was cut by 6 bases, the J end by 2 bases, with 19 bases between. The CDR3 has 16 residues. Germline V gives CDR1 SEHNR, CDR2 FQNEAQ (reference sequence). The CDR3 is CASSLMTGGGQETQYF. CDR3 in DNA: TGTGCCAGCAGTTTGATGACGGGTGGAGGACAAGAGACCCAGTACTTC. The full variable domain, with the rest looked up from reference TRBV7-9 and TRBJ2-5, is DTGVSQNPRHKITKRGQNVTFRCDPISEHNRLYWYRQTLGQGPEFLTYFQNEAQLEKSRLLSDRFSAERPKGSFSTLEIQRTEQGDSAMYLCASSLMTGGGQETQYFGPGTRLLVL.

Points on this clonotype: An end of the junction differs from the germline gene, which may be a read error. This rearrangement joins TRBV7-9 to TRBJ2-7; D gene ambiguous. The germline V gene has CDR1 SEHNR and CDR2 FQNEAQ (reference sequence). The CDR3 sequence is 14 residues long. As DNA, the CDR3 is TGCGCCAGCAGCCACGCCGACGGTACCTACGAGCAGTACTTC. Encoded protein: CASSHADGTYEQYF.

This clonotype was detected many times. The V and J genes are TRBV10-3 and TRBJ1-6; D might be TRBD1 (5 bases). The CDR3 is made up of 14 amino acids. The germline V gene encodes CDR1 ENHRY and CDR2 SYGVKD. V was trimmed by 10 bases and J by 9 bases, leaving 19 bases between them. The CDR3 DNA reads TGTGCCAGCAGGGACCAGGGATCAGGTTCACCCCTCCACTTT. It yields the protein CASRDQGSGSPLHF.

Comment on this clonotype: Sequence at one end of the junction differs from germline and may be a read error. This CDR3 is CASCTGADEKPFF. As DNA, the CDR3 is TGTGCCAGTTGCACAGGGGCTGATGAAAAACCGTTTTTT. V and J are TRBV19 and TRBJ1-4; 7 bases map to TRBD1. Germline CDR1 and CDR2: LNHDA and SQIVND (reference sequence). The CDR3 spans 13 residues.

In this sample, this clonotype turned up a few times. The chain has TRBV6-2 or TRBV6-3 and TRBJ1-6; 7 bases match TRBD1. The CDR3 contains 16 residues. V gave up 8 bases and J gave up 7 bases; unmatched junction bases: 14. CDR1 MNHEY and CDR2 SVGEGT come from the germline V gene. DNA for the CDR3: TGTGCCAGCGATGAAATCCAGGGGGGCAACAATTCACCCCTCCACTTT. This sequence encodes CASDEIQGGNNSPLHF.

This clonotype was observed at least ten times. The J gene is TRBJ1-4, the V gene TRBV19, with 7 bases identical to TRBD1. Trimming at V came to 6 bases and at J to 4 bases, leaving 5 bases not matched to a gene. Germline CDR1 and CDR2: LNHDA and SQIVND (reference sequence). CDR3 length: 14 residues. The CDR3 DNA follows: TGTGCCAGTAGGACCGGGACAGTTAATGAAAAACTGTTTTTT. It codes for CASRTGTVNEKLFF.

The gene calls are TRBV19 and TRBJ1-1; D not certain. The germline V gene has CDR1 LNHDA and CDR2 SQIVND (reference sequence). Trimming took 7 bases from V and 0 from J, leaving 15 bases between them. This CDR3 region has 15 residues. Written as DNA, the CDR3 is TGTGCCAGTAAAGAGGCCGTCTTCATGAACACTGAAGCTTTCTTT. Translating gives CASKEAVFMNTEAFF.